This T cell receptor beta chain was captured in a study of shared clonotypes between healthy human individuals. Study background: Donor ages ranged 18 to 49 years: a couple of women, a few men.

Clones were read by immunoSEQ multiplex PCR, and TCRdb kept only the in-frame ones, dropping some. The sample lists some 2,400,000 clones, approximately 94% occurring once. Germline V gene sequence: CDR1 MNHEY, CDR2 SVGAGI. This CDR3 has 14 residues. Trimming pared 0 bases from V and 1 base from J, leaving 7 bases between. As to this clone: Other DNA sequences in this sample translate to the same CDR3.

The rearrangement links TRBV6-5 to TRBJ2-7; D remains ambiguous. The receptor's source is a man younger than 35 in good health. Material: naive CD4+ T cells sorted from blood. This sample's subset: CD45RA+ positively selected. CDR3 loop: CASSYSLGSYEQYF. DNA for the CDR3: TGTGCCAGCAGTTACTCATTAGGATCCTACGAGCAGTACTTC.